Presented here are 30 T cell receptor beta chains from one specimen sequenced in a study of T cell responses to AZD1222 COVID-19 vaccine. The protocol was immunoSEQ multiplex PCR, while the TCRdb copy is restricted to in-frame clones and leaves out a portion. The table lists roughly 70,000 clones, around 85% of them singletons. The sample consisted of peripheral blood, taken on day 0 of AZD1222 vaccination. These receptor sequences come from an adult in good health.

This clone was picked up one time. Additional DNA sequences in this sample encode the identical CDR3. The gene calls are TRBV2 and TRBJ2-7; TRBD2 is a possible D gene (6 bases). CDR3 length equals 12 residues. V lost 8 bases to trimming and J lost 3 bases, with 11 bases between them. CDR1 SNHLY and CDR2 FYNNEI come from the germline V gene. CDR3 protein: CASGTDYYEQYF. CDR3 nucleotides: TGTGCCAGCGGGACGGACTACTACGAGCAGTACTTC.

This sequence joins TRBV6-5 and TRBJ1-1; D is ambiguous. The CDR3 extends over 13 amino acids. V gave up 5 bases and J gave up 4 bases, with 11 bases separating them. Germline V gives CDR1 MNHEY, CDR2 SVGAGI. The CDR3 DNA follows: TGTGCCAGCAGTAGATCAGGATTCACTGAAGCTTTCTTT. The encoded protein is CASSRSGFTEAFF.

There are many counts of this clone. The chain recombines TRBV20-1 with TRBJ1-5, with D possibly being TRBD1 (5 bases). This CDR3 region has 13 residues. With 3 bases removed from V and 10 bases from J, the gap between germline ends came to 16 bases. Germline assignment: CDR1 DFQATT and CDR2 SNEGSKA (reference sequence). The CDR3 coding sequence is TGCAGTGCTAGTCTCTCCCAAGGGGCCCCCCAGCATTTT. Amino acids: CSASLSQGAPQHF.

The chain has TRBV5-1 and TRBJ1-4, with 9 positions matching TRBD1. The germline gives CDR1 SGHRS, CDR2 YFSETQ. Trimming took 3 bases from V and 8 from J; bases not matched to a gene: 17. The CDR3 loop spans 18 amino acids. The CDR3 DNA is TGCGCCAGCAGCTCCGGACCACAGGGGGCGCGGGTAAACGAAAAACTGTTTTTT. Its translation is CASSSGPQGARVNEKLFF.

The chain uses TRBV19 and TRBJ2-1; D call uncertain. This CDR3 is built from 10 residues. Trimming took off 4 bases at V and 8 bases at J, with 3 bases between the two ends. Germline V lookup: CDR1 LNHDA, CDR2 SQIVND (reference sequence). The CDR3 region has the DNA TGTGCCAGTAGTAACCATGAGCAGTTCTTC. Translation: CASSNHEQFF.

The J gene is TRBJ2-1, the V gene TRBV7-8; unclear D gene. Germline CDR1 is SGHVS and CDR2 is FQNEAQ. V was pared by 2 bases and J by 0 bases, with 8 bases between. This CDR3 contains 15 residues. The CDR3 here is CASSLMASSYNEQFF. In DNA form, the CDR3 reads TGTGCCAGCAGCTTAATGGCGAGCTCCTACAATGAGCAGTTCTTC.

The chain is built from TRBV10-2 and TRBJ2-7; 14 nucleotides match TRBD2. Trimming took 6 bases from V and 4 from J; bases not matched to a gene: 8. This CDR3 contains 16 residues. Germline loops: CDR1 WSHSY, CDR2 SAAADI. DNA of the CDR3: TGCGCCAGCAGCGCGGGACTAGCGGGAGCCGGTTACGAGCAGTACTTC. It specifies CASSAGLAGAGYEQYF.

This chain's CDR3 is CASSLEPTVTYEQYF. In DNA form, the CDR3 reads TGTGCCAGCAGTTTGGAACCGACAGTTACCTACGAGCAGTACTTC. The rearrangement uses TRBV27 and TRBJ2-7; D possibly corresponds to TRBD1 (5 bases). The CDR3 is made up of 15 amino acids. Germline lookup yields CDR1 MNHEY and CDR2 SMNVEV (reference sequence). V lost 3 bases and J lost 2, with 14 bases in between.

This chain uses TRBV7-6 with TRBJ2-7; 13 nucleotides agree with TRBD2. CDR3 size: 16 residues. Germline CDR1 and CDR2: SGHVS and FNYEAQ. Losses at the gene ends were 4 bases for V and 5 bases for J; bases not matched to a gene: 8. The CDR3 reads CASSSQRTSGRNEQYF. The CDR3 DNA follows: TGTGCCAGCAGCTCCCAAAGGACTAGCGGGAGAAACGAGCAGTACTTC.

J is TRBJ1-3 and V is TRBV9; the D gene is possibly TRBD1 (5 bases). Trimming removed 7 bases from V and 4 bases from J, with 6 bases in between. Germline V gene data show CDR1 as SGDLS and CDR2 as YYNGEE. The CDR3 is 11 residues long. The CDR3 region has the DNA TGTGCCAGCCAGGGCGGAAACACCATATATTTT. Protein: CASQGGNTIYF.

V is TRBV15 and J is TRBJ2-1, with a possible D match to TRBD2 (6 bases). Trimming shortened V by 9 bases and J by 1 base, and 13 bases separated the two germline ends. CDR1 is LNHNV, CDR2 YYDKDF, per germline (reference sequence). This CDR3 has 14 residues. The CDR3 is CATSVGGSYNEQFF. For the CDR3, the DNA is TGTGCCACTTCGGTGGGGGGATCCTACAATGAGCAGTTCTTC.

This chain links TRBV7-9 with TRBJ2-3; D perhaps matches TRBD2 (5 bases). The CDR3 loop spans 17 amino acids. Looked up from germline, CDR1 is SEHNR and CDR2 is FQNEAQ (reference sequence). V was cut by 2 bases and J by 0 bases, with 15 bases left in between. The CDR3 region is CASSLLSRRTSTDTQYF. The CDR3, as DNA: TGTGCCAGCAGCTTACTTTCCCGGCGGACTAGCACAGATACGCAGTATTTT.

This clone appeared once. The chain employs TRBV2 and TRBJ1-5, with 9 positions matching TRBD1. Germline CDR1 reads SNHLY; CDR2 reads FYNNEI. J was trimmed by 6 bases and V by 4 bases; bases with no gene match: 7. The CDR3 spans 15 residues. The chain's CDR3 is CASSGTGEITQPQHF. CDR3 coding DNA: TGTGCCAGCAGTGGGACAGGGGAGATTACTCAGCCCCAGCATTTT.

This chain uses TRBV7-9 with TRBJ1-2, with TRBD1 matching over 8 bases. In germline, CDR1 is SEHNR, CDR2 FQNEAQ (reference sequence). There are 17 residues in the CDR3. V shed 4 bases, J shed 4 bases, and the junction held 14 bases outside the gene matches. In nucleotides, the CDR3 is TGTGCCAGCAGCTACCCGCGACCAGGACAGGGAATCTATGGCTACACCTTC. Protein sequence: CASSYPRPGQGIYGYTF. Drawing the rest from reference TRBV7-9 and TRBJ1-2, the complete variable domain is DTGVSQNPRHKITKRGQNVTFRCDPISEHNRLYWYRQTLGQGPEFLTYFQNEAQLEKSRLLSDRFSAERPKGSFSTLEIQRTEQGDSAMYLCASSYPRPGQGIYGYTFGSGTRLTVV.

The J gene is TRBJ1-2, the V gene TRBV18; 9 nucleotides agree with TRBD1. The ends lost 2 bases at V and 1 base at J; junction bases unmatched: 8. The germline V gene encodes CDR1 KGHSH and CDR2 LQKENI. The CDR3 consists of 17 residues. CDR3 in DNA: TGTGCCAGCTCACCAAGAGGACAGGGGAGGGATAACTATGGCTACACCTTC. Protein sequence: CASSPRGQGRDNYGYTF.

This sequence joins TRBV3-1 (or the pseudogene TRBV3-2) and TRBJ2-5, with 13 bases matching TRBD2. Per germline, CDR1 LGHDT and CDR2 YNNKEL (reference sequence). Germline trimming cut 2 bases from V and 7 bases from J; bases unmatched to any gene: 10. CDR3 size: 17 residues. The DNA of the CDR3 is TGTGCCAGCAGCCAAATACGGACTAGCGGGAGTGGGGGGACCCAGTACTTC. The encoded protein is CASSQIRTSGSGGTQYF.

DNA of the CDR3: TGTGCCACCAGCAGAGACTTGCTTGGTAACACCATATATTTT. Translating it yields CATSRDLLGNTIYF. This rearrangement joins TRBV15 to TRBJ1-3, with unresolved D. The CDR3 spans 14 residues. V was shortened by 0 bases and J by 7 bases, with 10 bases between the two germline ends. The germline gives CDR1 LNHNV, CDR2 YYDKDF (reference sequence).

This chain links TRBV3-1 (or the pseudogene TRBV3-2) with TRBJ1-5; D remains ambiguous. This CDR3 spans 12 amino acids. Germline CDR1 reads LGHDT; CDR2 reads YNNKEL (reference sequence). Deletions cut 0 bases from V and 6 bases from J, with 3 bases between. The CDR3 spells CASSQEGQPQHF. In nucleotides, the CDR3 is TGTGCCAGCAGCCAAGAAGGTCAGCCCCAGCATTTT.

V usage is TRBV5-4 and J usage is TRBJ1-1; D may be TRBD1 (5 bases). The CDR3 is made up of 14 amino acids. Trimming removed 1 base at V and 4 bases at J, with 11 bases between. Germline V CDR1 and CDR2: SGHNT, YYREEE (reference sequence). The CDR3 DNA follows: TGTGCCAGCAGCTTGCGGGACGGTGGCACTGAAGCTTTCTTT. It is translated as CASSLRDGGTEAFF.

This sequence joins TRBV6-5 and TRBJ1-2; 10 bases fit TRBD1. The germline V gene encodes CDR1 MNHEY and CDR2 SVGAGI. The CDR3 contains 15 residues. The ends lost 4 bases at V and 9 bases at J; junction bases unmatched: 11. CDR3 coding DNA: TGTGCCAGCAGTTCCGACAGGGGGCGCGTCTCTCGCTACACCTTC. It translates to CASSSDRGRVSRYTF.

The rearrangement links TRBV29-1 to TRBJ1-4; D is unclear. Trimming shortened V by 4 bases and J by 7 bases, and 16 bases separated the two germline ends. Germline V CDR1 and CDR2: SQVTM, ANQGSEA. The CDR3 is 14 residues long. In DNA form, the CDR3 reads TGCAGCGTTGTCTCCGGTGGATGGCGTGAAAAACTGTTTTTT. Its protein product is CSVVSGGWREKLFF.

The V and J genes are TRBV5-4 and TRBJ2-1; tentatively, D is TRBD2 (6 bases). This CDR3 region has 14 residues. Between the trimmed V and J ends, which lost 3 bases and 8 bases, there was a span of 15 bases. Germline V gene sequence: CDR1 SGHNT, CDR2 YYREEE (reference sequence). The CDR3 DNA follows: TGTGCCAGCAGCTCCAAAAGGGGCGGGGATGAGCAGTTCTTC. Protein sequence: CASSSKRGGDEQFF.

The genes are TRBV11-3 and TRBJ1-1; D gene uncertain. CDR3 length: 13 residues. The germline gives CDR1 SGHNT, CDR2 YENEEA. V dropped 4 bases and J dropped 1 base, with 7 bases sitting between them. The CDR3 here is CASSSNENTEAFF. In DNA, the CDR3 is TGTGCCAGCAGCTCCAATGAGAACACTGAAGCTTTCTTT.

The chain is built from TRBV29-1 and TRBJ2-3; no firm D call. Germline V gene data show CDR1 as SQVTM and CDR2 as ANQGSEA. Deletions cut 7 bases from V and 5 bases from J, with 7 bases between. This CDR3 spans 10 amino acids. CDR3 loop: CSASKDTQYF. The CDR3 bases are TGCAGCGCCAGTAAAGATACGCAGTATTTT.

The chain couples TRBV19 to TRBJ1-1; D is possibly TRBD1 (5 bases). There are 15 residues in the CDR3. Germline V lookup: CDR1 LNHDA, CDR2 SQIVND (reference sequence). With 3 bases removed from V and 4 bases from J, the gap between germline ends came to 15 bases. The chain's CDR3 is CASSMGRGASTEAFF. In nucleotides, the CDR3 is TGTGCCAGTAGTATGGGTAGGGGCGCGAGCACTGAAGCTTTCTTT.

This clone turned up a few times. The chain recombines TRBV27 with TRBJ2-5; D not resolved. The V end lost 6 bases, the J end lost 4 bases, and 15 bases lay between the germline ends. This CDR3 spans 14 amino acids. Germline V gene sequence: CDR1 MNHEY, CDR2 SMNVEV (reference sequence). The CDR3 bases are TGTGCCAGCAGCCCCGGGCTACCGCGAGAGACCCAGTACTTC. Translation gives CASSPGLPRETQYF.

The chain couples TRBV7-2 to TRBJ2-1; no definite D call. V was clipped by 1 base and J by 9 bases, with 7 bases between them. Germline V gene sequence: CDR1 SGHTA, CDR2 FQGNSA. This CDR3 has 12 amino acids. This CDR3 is CASSLGASEQFF. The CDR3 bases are TGTGCCAGCAGCTTAGGAGCTAGTGAGCAGTTCTTC.

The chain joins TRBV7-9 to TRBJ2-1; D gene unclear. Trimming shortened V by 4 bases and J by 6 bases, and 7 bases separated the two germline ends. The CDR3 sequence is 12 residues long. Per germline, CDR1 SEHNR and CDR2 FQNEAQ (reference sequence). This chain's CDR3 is CASSSGPNEQFF. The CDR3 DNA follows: TGTGCCAGCAGCTCTGGACCCAATGAGCAGTTCTTC.

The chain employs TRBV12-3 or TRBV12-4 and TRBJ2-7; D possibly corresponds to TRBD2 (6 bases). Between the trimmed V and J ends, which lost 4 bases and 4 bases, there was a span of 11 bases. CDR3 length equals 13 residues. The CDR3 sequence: CASSSGLPYEQYF. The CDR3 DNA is TGTGCCAGCAGTTCGGGACTTCCGTACGAGCAGTACTTC.

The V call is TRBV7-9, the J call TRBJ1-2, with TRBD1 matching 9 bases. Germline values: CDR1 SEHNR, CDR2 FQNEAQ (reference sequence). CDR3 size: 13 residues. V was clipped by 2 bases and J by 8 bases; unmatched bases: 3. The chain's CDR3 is CASSLWTGDGYTF. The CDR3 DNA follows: TGTGCCAGCAGCTTATGGACAGGGGACGGCTACACCTTC.